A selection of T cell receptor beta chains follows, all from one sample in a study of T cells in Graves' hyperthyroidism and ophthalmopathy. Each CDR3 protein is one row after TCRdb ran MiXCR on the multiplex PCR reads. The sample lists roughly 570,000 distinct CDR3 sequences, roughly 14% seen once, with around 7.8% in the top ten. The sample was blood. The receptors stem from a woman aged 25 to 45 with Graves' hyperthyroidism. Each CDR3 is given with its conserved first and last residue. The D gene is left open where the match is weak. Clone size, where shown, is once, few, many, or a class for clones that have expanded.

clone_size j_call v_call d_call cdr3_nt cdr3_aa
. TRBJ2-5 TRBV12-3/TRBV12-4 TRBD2 TGTGCCAGCAGTATTAGCGGGAATCAAGAGACCCAGTACTTC CASSISGNQETQYF
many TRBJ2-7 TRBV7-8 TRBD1 TGTGCCAGCAGCTTAGCCGGGACAGGGTACCACGAGCAGTACTTC CASSLAGTGYHEQYF
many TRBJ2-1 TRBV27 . TGTGCCAGCAGTTCACTCGGGACGGACAATGAGCAGTTCTTC CASSSLGTDNEQFF
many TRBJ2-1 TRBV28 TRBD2 TGTGCCAGCAGAGTTAGCGGGAAGGACGAGCAGTTCTTC CASRVSGKDEQFF
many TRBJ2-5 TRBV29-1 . TGCAGCGAAGACACGGGTGGAGAGACCCAGTACTTC CSEDTGGETQYF
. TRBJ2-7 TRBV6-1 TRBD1 TGTGCCAGCAGCATCGACAGGGACCTGCTTTGGGAGCAGTACTTC CASSIDRDLLWEQYF
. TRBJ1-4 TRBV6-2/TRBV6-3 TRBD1 TGTGCCGGCAGTTCCCCCAAGGACAGGGGGCGCGGAGGTGAAAAACTGTTTTTT CAGSSPKDRGRGGEKLFF
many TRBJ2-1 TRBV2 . TGTGCCAGCAGTGATGACTACAATGAGCAGTTCTTC CASSDDYNEQFF
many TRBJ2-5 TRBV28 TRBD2 TGTGCCAGCTGGGGGGGGACCCAGTACTTC CASWGGTQYF
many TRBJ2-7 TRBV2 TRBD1 TGTGCCAGCATCCGACAGGGGCTCGAGCAGTACTTC CASIRQGLEQYF
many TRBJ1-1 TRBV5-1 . TGCGCCAGCAGCCAGACAAGGGGAATGAACACTGAAGCTTTCTTT CASSQTRGMNTEAFF
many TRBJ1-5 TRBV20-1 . TGCAGTGCCCCGGGATCAGTTAGCAATCAGCCCCAGCATTTT CSAPGSVSNQPQHF
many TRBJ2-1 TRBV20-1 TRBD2 TGCAGTGCCGCTAGCGGGGTGAGCTCCTACAATGAGCAGTTCTTC CSAASGVSSYNEQFF
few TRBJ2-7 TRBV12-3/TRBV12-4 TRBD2 TGTGCCAGCAGTTTCCGCTCTTTAGCGGGAATCCCCTACGAGCAGTACTTC CASSFRSLAGIPYEQYF